This TCR beta chain was obtained from a study of blood T cells in healthy people across ages. With 4 bases removed from V and 2 bases from J, the gap between germline ends came to 8 bases. Germline V lookup: CDR1 SQVTM, CDR2 ANQGSEA. The length of the CDR3 is 12 residues. PCR was performed a second time for roughly 7 to 12 cycles using a sample-barcoded 5' primer and a J-beta primer mix. TCRdb re-called the 5' RACE reads with MiXCR, one entry per CDR3 protein. The table shows over 1,500,000 distinct CDR3 sequences, with around half occurring only once. General study results and limits: Higher diversity, along with more naive CD4+ cells, distinguished long-lived donors from aged donors. Samples with more naive T cells showed higher observed beta diversity. Diversity of TCR beta per million T cells declined in a roughly linear way with age.

This clonotype was detected many times. Its antigen is unidentified. The receptor was derived from a woman in her thirties or forties in good health. Sequencing used blood. The rearrangement uses TRBV29-1 and TRBJ2-5; D unclear. The CDR3 loop reads CSVVGRQETQYF. The CDR3 region has the DNA TGCAGCGTTGTGGGAAGGCAAGAGACCCAGTACTTC. Full variable domain (remainder filled in from reference TRBV29-1 and TRBJ2-5): SAVISQKPSRDICQRGTSLTIQCQVDSQVTMMFWYRQQPGQSLTLIATANQGSEATYESGFVIDKFPISRPNLTFSTLTVSNMSPEDSSIYLCSVVGRQETQYFGPGTRLLVL.